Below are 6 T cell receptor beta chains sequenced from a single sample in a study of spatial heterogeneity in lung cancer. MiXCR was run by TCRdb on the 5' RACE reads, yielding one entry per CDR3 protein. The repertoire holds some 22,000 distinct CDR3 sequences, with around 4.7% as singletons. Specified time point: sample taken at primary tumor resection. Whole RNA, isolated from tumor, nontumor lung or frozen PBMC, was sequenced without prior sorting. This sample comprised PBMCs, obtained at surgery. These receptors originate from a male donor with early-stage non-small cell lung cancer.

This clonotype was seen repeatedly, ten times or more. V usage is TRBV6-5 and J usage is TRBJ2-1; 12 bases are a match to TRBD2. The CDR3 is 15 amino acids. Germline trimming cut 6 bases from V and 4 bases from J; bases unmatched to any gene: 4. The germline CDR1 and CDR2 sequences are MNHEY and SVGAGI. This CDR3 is CASSITSGGYNEQFF. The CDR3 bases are TGTGCCAGCAGCATCACTAGCGGGGGGTACAATGAGCAGTTCTTC.

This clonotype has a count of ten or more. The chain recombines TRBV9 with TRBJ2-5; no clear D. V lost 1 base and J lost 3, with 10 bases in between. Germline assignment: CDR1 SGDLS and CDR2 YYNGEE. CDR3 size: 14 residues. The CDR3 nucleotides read TGTGCCAGCAGCGTATTGGACGGAAAAGAGACCCAGTACTTC. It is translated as CASSVLDGKETQYF.

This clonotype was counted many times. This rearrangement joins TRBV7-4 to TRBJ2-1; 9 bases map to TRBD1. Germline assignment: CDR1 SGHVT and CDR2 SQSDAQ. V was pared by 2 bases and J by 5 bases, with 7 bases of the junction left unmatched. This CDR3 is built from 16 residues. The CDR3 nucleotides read TGTGCCAGCAGCTTATTCGCCGGGACAGGGAACAATGAGCAGTTCTTC. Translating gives CASSLFAGTGNNEQFF. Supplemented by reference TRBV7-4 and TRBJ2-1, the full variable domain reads GAGVSQSPRYKVAKRGRDVALRCDSISGHVTLYWYRQTLGQGSEVLTYSQSDAQRDKSGRPSGRFSAERPERSVSTLKIQRTEQGDSAVYLCASSLFAGTGNNEQFFGPGTRLTVL.

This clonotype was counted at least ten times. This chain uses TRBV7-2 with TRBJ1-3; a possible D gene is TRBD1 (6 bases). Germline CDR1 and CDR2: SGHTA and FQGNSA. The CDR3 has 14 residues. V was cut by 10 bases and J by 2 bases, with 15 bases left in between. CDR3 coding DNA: TGTGCCACCGAGGACAGAGTCGCTGGAAACACCATATATTTT. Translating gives CATEDRVAGNTIYF. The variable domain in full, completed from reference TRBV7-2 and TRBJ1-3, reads GAGVSQSPSNKVTEKGKDVELRCDPISGHTALYWYRQSLGQGLEFLIYFQGNSAPDKSGLPSDRFSAERTGGSVSTLTIQRTQQEDSAVYLCATEDRVAGNTIYFGEGSWLTVV.

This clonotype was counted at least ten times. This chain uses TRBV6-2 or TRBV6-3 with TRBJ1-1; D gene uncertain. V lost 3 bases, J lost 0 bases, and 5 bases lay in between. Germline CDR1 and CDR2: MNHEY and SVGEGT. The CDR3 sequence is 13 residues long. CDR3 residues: CASSYTLNTEAFF. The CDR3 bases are TGTGCCAGCAGTTATACCCTGAACACTGAAGCTTTCTTT.

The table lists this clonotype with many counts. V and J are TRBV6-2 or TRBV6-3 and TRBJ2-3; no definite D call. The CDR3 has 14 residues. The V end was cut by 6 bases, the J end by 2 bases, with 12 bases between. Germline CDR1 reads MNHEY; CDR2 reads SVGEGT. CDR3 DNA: TGTGCCAGCAGCCGGCCGTTTGCCACAGATACGCAGTATTTT. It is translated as CASSRPFATDTQYF.